The 22 T cell receptor beta chains reported below all come from one sample, sequenced in a study of PD-L1 blockade in urothelial cancer. Libraries were prepared by immunoSEQ multiplex PCR; TCRdb keeps only in-frame clonotypes and omits some of them. Here the sample spans roughly 63,000 clones, roughly 80% being singletons. The time point is: pretreatment peripheral blood. Sequences were derived from PBMCs, sampled around atezolizumab (anti-PD-L1) treatment. These receptors originate from a man aged 70 or older with urothelial cancer.

The CDR3 nucleotides read TGTGCCAGCAGTTTATCGGCAGGGGGCACGGCCTACAATGAGCAGTTCTTC. Translation: CASSLSAGGTAYNEQFF. The chain uses TRBV27 and TRBJ2-1; 8 bases line up with TRBD1. Germline lookup yields CDR1 MNHEY and CDR2 SMNVEV (reference sequence). V shed 0 bases, J shed 2 bases, and the junction held 6 bases outside the gene matches. The CDR3 has 17 residues.

This rearrangement joins TRBV7-8 to TRBJ2-2; TRBD2 might be the D (6 bases). V was shortened by 5 bases and J by 2 bases, with 9 bases between the two germline ends. Germline V gives CDR1 SGHVS, CDR2 FQNEAQ. This CDR3 has 14 residues. The CDR3 reads CASSAGLNTGELFF. CDR3 sequence (DNA): TGTGCCAGCAGCGCGGGACTTAACACCGGGGAGCTGTTTTTT.

This chain joins TRBV7-9 and TRBJ2-1; D might be TRBD2 (7 bases). This CDR3 spans 12 amino acids. The ends were cut back, 5 bases at V and 12 bases at J, with 14 bases in the middle. CDR1 is SEHNR, CDR2 FQNEAQ, per germline (reference sequence). In DNA form, the CDR3 reads TGTGCCAGCAGCCCGGGGGGCTCGGGGCAGTTCTTC. This translates into CASSPGGSGQFF.

The chain is built from TRBV18 and TRBJ1-4; 7 bases match TRBD1. J gave up 6 bases and V 3 bases, and 16 bases lay outside the gene matches. The CDR3 has 18 residues. CDR1 KGHSH and CDR2 LQKENI come from the germline V gene. DNA for the CDR3: TGTGCCAGCTCACCCTCGACAGGGCAGAAGGGGGCTCATGAAAAACTGTTTTTT. This encodes CASSPSTGQKGAHEKLFF.

This chain uses TRBV25-1 with TRBJ2-1, with 7 bases identical to TRBD1. Germline lookup yields CDR1 MGHDK and CDR2 SYGVNS. This CDR3 contains 13 residues. The trim removed 8 bases at V and 10 bases at J, leaving 11 bases unmatched. This chain's CDR3 is CASETGSSGEQFF. The DNA of the CDR3 is TGTGCCAGCGAGACAGGGTCCTCGGGCGAGCAGTTCTTC.

The chain has TRBV7-9 and TRBJ2-2; D perhaps matches TRBD1 (5 bases). This CDR3 spans 13 amino acids. Germline loops: CDR1 SEHNR, CDR2 FQNEAQ (reference sequence). Trimming removed 2 bases at V and 7 bases at J, with 8 bases between. The CDR3: CASSLSGIGELFF. CDR3 bases: TGTGCCAGCAGCTTATCAGGGATCGGGGAGCTGTTTTTT.

The genes are TRBV18 and TRBJ2-5; the match to TRBD2 covers 14 bases. This CDR3 is 17 amino acids long. Germline-derived CDR1 and CDR2 are KGHSH and LQKENI. After removal of 5 bases from V and 5 bases from J, the junction contained 10 bases not matched to a gene. In nucleotides, the CDR3 is TGTGCCAGCTCATCTCGGACTAGCGGGGGGCGTTTGGAGACCCAGTACTTC. It is translated as CASSSRTSGGRLETQYF.

The CDR3 nucleotides are TGTGCCAGCAGCAAAGCTCCAGCGGGGGGATCCTACGAGCAGTACTTC. Translating it yields CASSKAPAGGSYEQYF. The gene calls are TRBV21-1 and TRBJ2-7; no check of the table's D call, TRBD2, against the DNA was made. TRBV21-1 is assigned pseudogene status. CDR3 size: 16 residues.

V and J are TRBV6-5 and TRBJ1-2; D may be TRBD1 (5 bases). Germline values: CDR1 MNHEY, CDR2 SVGAGI. This CDR3 spans 14 amino acids. Trimming left V 10 bases short and J 4 bases short, with 19 bases between. Here the CDR3 reads CATKGGARIYGYTF. CDR3 nucleotide sequence: TGTGCCACCAAAGGAGGGGCCAGGATCTATGGCTACACCTTC.

On this clone: At one end the junction does not follow the germline gene, possibly because of a read error. CDR3 residues: CASSPSAAGRGELFF. CDR3 sequence (DNA): TGTGCTAGCAGCCCATCGGCTGCGGGAAGGGGGGAGCTGTTTTTT. The V call is TRBV7-7, the J call TRBJ2-2, with a tentative D call TRBD2 (6 bases). CDR1 and CDR2 from the germline V gene are SSHAT and FNYEAQ (reference sequence). This CDR3 region has 15 residues.

This chain connects TRBV19 to TRBJ1-1, with TRBD1 identical over 8 bases. This CDR3 contains 16 residues. The germline V gene has CDR1 LNHDA and CDR2 SQIVND (reference sequence). V lost 0 bases, J lost 1 base, and 4 bases stayed unmatched. Written as DNA, the CDR3 is TGTGCCAGTAGTATAGAGATTGGACAGGGGAACACTGAAGCTTTCTTT. It codes for CASSIEIGQGNTEAFF.

This clone was seen many times. V is TRBV4-3 and J is TRBJ2-7; a weak D match, TRBD2 (6 bases). The germline CDR1 and CDR2 sequences are LGHNA and YSLEER. The V end was cut by 2 bases, the J end by 6 bases, with 14 bases between. This CDR3 has 14 residues. CDR3 sequence reads: CASSQTREVGEQYF. CDR3 nucleotides: TGCGCCAGCAGCCAAACCAGGGAGGTAGGCGAGCAGTACTTC.

This clone appeared a few times. V is TRBV27 and J is TRBJ2-7; 16 nucleotides agree with TRBD2. Germline values: CDR1 MNHEY, CDR2 SMNVEV (reference sequence). Trimming removed 8 bases from V and 2 bases from J; junction bases left unmatched: 6. CDR3 length: 16 amino acids. CDR3 in amino acids: CASGTSGRAPTYEQYF. The DNA for the CDR3 is TGTGCCAGCGGGACTAGCGGGAGGGCTCCTACCTACGAGCAGTACTTC.

This clone was counted a few times. The V call is TRBV4-1, the J call TRBJ2-5, with TRBD1 identical over 9 bases. V lost 1 base, J lost 2 bases, and 2 bases stayed unmatched. Germline CDR1 MGHRA, CDR2 YSYEKL. The CDR3 has 15 amino acids. Here the CDR3 reads CASSQVQGAQETQYF. The CDR3 DNA reads as TGCGCCAGCAGCCAAGTACAGGGGGCACAAGAGACCCAGTACTTC.

This clone was seen once. The CDR3: CASGEPGQNYGYTF. In nucleotides, the CDR3 is TGCGCCAGCGGGGAACCGGGACAGAACTATGGCTACACCTTC. This sequence joins TRBV5-1 and TRBJ1-2; 7 bases line up with TRBD1. V gave up 7 bases and J gave up 2 bases; unmatched junction bases: 8. The CDR3 is 14 amino acids. CDR1 and CDR2 (germline): SGHRS, YFSETQ.

This clone occurred once. This chain connects TRBV29-1 to TRBJ1-1; D remains ambiguous. The CDR3 has 12 residues. The V and J ends lost 2 bases and 1 base respectively, with 5 bases between them. Germline values: CDR1 SQVTM, CDR2 ANQGSEA. In DNA, the CDR3 is TGCAGCGTTGAAAACGGGAACACTGAAGCTTTCTTT. Translation: CSVENGNTEAFF.

V is TRBV19 and J is TRBJ1-5; perhaps TRBD1 as D (6 bases). V was trimmed by 1 base and J by 3 bases, leaving 16 bases between them. The CDR3 consists of 17 residues. From germline, CDR1 is LNHDA and CDR2 SQIVND (reference sequence). The CDR3 region has the DNA TGTGCCAGTAGTATAGGGCAGGGGCAGGGCCTCAATCAGCCCCAGCATTTT. This sequence encodes CASSIGQGQGLNQPQHF.

A word on this clone: A far larger clone is just one base off, so this is likely a read error. J is TRBJ1-3 and V is TRBV6-5; tentatively, D is TRBD1 (6 bases). This CDR3 region has 14 residues. Germline V gene sequence: CDR1 MNHEY, CDR2 SVGAGI. V shed 6 bases and J shed 0 bases, with 9 bases lying between them. The CDR3 DNA reads as TGTGCCAGCAGGGACAGCCTCTCTGGAAACACCATATATTTT. Protein product: CASRDSLSGNTIYF.

This clone was counted between two and nine times. The same CDR3 is also encoded by other DNA sequences in this sample. The chain is built from TRBV9 and TRBJ1-1; D perhaps matches TRBD1 (5 bases). V was pared by 1 base and J by 3 bases, with 10 bases between. Germline CDR1 reads SGDLS; CDR2 reads YYNGEE. The CDR3 is 14 amino acids. DNA for the CDR3: TGTGCCAGCAGCGTACAGGGAGGGGACACTGAAGCTTTCTTT. It codes for CASSVQGGDTEAFF.

The sample holds one count of this clone. CDR3 protein: CASSLFRGGEAFF. CDR3 DNA: TGTGCCAGCAGTTTATTTCGCGGGGGTGAAGCTTTCTTT. The chain couples TRBV27 to TRBJ1-1; tentatively, D is TRBD1 (5 bases). Germline CDR1 and CDR2: MNHEY and SMNVEV (reference sequence). The CDR3 is made up of 13 amino acids. With 1 base removed from V and 7 bases from J, the gap between germline ends came to 10 bases.

The chain has TRBV5-1 and TRBJ2-2; 10 nucleotides line up with TRBD1. CDR1 and CDR2 from the germline V gene are SGHRS and YFSETQ. J gave up 3 bases and V 3 bases, and 5 bases lay outside the gene matches. The CDR3 loop spans 16 amino acids. The chain's CDR3 is CASSWAGTGDTGELFF. CDR3 nucleotide sequence: TGCGCCAGCAGCTGGGCCGGGACAGGGGACACCGGGGAGCTGTTTTTT. Complete variable domain (other parts from reference TRBV5-1 and TRBJ2-2): KAGVTQTPRYLIKTRGQQVTLSCSPISGHRSVSWYQQTPGQGLQFLFEYFSETQRNKGNFPGRFSGRQFSNSRSEMNVSTLELGDSALYLCASSWAGTGDTGELFFGEGSRLTVL.

The gene calls are TRBV30 and TRBJ2-7; 7 bases are shared with TRBD1. CDR3 length: 12 residues. The junction had 2 bases not matched to a gene; V was cut back by 0 bases and J by 6 bases. The germline V gene has CDR1 GTSNPN and CDR2 SVGIG (reference sequence). The CDR3 DNA follows: TGTGCCTGGAGTGTCTACAGGGGCGAGCAGTACTTC. It translates to CAWSVYRGEQYF.